The clone carrying this TCR beta chain came up a few times. Its matching antigen is unknown. Unmatched junction bases numbered 9, after V lost 1 base and J lost 5 bases. The CDR3 has 16 amino acids. The germline V gene has CDR1 SGHAT and CDR2 FQNNGV. Assembly of TCR beta libraries relied on iRepertoire HTBI primers together with Arm-PCR of CDR3 regions. Via MiXCR, TCRdb re-called the multiplex PCR reads, giving one row per CDR3 protein. Of 700,000 or so distinct CDR3 sequences listed, around 30% are singletons. The sample comes from a study of regulatory T cells in long-lasting Graves disease. Overall study: More than 5 years of antithyroid drugs with positive TSH receptor antibodies defined persistent Graves' disease. General study points: Persistent-disease Graves' patients showed less TCR diversity than new cases.

Time point reported: persistent/refractory GD, antithyroid drugs over 5 years with positive TRAb. The TCR library was made from RNA extracted from PBMCs. EDTA tubes held approximately 10 milliliters of peripheral blood from each patient. The sample in question was peripheral blood mononuclear cells (PBMCs), obtained when the disease was refractory, from a patient treated with antithyroid drugs. This clonotype was obtained from a female donor with Graves disease. The chain joins TRBV11-2 to TRBJ2-7; 9 bases align to TRBD2. CDR3: CASSLVAGGPDDEQYF. The CDR3 DNA reads TGTGCCAGCAGCTTAGTGGCGGGAGGGCCAGATGACGAGCAGTACTTC.